The TCR beta chain described here comes from a study of blood T cell repertoires in COVID-19. The authors' processing: Reference gene primer amplification gave nucleated cell count estimates. Sequencing was performed with immunoSEQ multiplex PCR; in TCRdb, only in-frame clones are kept and a portion is missing. D and trimming come from the DNA, and the V and J calls and clone size come from that table. This sample has 30,000 to 40,000 clones; about 88% occur once, and the top ten carry 60% to 70%. The sample consisted of peripheral blood. The source of this sequence is a man in his sixties or seventies with acute or convalescent COVID-19.

CDR3 amino acids: CSGSSGNTIYF. CDR3 in DNA: TGCAGCGGGAGCTCTGGAAACACCATATATTTT. J is TRBJ1-3 and V is TRBV29-1; no reliable D call. CDR1 and CDR2 (germline): SQVTM, ANQGSEA. CDR3 size: 11 residues. Trimming left V 7 bases short and J 0 bases short, with 4 bases between.